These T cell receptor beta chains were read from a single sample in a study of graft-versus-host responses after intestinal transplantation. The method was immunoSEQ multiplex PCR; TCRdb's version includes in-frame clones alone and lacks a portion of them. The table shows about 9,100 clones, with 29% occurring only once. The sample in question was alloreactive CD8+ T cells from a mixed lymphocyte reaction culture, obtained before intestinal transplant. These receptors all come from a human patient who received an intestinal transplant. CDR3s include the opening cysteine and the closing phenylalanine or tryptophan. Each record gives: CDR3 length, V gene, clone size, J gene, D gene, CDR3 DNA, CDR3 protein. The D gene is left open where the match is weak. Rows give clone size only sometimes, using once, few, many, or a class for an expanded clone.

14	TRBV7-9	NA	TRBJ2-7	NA	TGTGCCAGCAGCTTAGTGGGCCCTCACTACGAGCAGTACTTC	CASSLVGPHYEQYF
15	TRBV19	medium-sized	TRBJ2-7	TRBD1	TGTGCCAGTAGCCCCTCGGGACAGGGCTCCTACGAGCAGTACTTC	CASSPSGQGSYEQYF
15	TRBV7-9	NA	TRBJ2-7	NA	TGTGCCAGCAGCCAGAAACAGGGCCCCCCTAACGAGCAGTACTTC	CASSQKQGPPNEQYF
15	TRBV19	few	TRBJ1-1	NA	TGTGCCAGTAGTATAGCTGGGGGCTTGAACACTGAAGCTTTCTTT	CASSIAGGLNTEAFF
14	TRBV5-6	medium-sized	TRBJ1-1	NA	TGTGCCAGCAGCCTGCTGACACGGGGGTATGAAGCTTTCTTT	CASSLLTRGYEAFF
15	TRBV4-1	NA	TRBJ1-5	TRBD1	TGCGCCAGCAGCCAGGAAACAGGGGGCAATCAGCCCCAGCATTTT	CASSQETGGNQPQHF
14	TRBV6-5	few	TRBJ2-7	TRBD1	TGTGCCAGCAGCCCACAGGGGCCCATATACGAGCAGTACTTC	CASSPQGPIYEQYF
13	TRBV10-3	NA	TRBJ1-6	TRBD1	TGTGCCACCATTGACAGGGCTAATTCACCCCTCCACTTT	CATIDRANSPLHF
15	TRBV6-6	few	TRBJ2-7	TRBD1	TGTGCCAGCAGTTACGGTGTGACAGGGTGGCGCGAGCAGTACTTC	CASSYGVTGWREQYF
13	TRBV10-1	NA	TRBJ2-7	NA	TGCGCCAGCAGCGCGGGGAGCTACTACGAGCAGTACTTC	CASSAGSYYEQYF
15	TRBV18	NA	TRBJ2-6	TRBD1	TGTGCCAGCTCACACAGGGGGCCCGGGGCCAACGTCCTGACTTTC	CASSHRGPGANVLTF
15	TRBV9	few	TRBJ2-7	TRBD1	TGTGCCAGCAGCCACTCGGGGACAGGTTTCTACGAGCAGTACTTC	CASSHSGTGFYEQYF
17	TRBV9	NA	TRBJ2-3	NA	TGTGCCAGCAGCGCCCCTATTGGAGACTTATCAATAGATACGCAGTATTTT	CASSAPIGDLSIDTQYF
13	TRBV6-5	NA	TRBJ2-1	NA	TGTGCCAGCAGTTACCAGTCCTACAATGAGCAGTTCTTC	CASSYQSYNEQFF
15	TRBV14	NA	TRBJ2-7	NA	TGTGCCAGCAGCCAAGATCCTCCAGGCCTCGGCGAGCAGTACTTC	CASSQDPPGLGEQYF
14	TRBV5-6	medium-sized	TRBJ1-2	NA	TGTGCCAGCAGCTTGTCGTCCGGGGTTGGTGGCTACACCTTC	CASSLSSGVGGYTF
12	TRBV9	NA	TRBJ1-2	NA	TGTGCCAGCAGCCCCCGACAGTTAAACTACACCTTC	CASSPRQLNYTF
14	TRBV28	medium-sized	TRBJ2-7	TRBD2	TGTGCCAGCAGTCCGGGACTAGCGGGGGAGGAGCAGTACTTC	CASSPGLAGEEQYF
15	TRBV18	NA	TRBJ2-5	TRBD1	TGTGCCAGCTCACCGGGGACAGGGGTTTGGGAGACCCAGTACTTC	CASSPGTGVWETQYF
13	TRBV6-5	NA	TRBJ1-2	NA	TGTGCCAGCAGTTACTTCAGGGCGGATGGCTACACCTTC	CASSYFRADGYTF
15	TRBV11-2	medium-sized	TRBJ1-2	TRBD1	TGTGCCAGCAGCTTAGGGGCAGGGGGCAACTATGGCTACACCTTC	CASSLGAGGNYGYTF
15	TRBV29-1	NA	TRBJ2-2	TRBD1	TGCAGCGTTGAGAGGACAGGGGGGTGGACCGGGGAGCTGTTTTTT	CSVERTGGWTGELFF
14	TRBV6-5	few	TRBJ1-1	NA	TGTGCCAGCAGTTTCGGGAGGGGTGACTTTGAAGCTTTCTTT	CASSFGRGDFEAFF
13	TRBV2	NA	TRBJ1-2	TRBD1	TGTGCCAGCATTATACAGGGGCGCCGGGGCTACACCTTC	CASIIQGRRGYTF
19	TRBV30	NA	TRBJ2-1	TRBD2	TGTGCCTGGAGTGTTTCCCCCCCCTCTAGCGGGGGGCCTTACAATGAGCAGTTCTTC	CAWSVSPPSSGGPYNEQFF
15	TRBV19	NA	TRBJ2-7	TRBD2	TGTGCCAGTAGCCCCTCCGGTAGCGGGGCCTACGAGCAGTACTTC	CASSPSGSGAYEQYF
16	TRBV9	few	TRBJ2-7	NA	TGTGCCAGCAGCGCAGGAGGGACGCCGTCGTTATACGAGCAGTACTTC	CASSAGGTPSLYEQYF
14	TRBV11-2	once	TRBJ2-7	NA	TGTGCCAGCAACTCCGAGACAGGTTCCTACGAGCAGTACTTC	CASNSETGSYEQYF
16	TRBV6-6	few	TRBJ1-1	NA	TGTGCCAGCAGTTACCCCGCCGGGAACATGAACACTGAAGCTTTCTTT	CASSYPAGNMNTEAFF
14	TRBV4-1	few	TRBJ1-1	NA	TGTGCCAGCAGCCAAGATGTGGCAGTCACTGAAGCTTTCTTT	CASSQDVAVTEAFF
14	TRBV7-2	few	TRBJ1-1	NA	TGTGCCAGCAGCTCAACAGGGTCCTACACTGAAGCTTTCTTT	CASSSTGSYTEAFF
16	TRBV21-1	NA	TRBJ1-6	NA	TGTGCCAGCAGCAAAGTCCCCTGGGACAGGGATTCACCCCTCCACTTT	CASSKVPWDRDSPLHF
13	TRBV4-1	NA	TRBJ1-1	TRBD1	TGCGCCAGCAGCCACATCCAGGGGGCGGAAGCTTTCTTT	CASSHIQGAEAFF
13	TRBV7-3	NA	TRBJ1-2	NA	TGTGCCAGCAGCCCGGGGTATAACTATGGCTACACCTTC	CASSPGYNYGYTF
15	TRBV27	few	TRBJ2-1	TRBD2	TGTGCCAGCCGGACTAGCGGGGGGCCCTACAATGAGCAGTTCTTC	CASRTSGGPYNEQFF
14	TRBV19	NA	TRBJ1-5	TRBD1	TGTGCCAGTGAACAGGGGTATGGCAATCAGCCCCAGCATTTT	CASEQGYGNQPQHF
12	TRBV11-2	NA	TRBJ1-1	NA	TGTGCCAGCAGCTTCGGTAACACTGAAGCTTTCTTT	CASSFGNTEAFF
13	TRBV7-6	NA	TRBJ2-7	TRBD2	TGTGCCAGCAGCCCGAGCGGGACCTACGAGCAGTACTTC	CASSPSGTYEQYF
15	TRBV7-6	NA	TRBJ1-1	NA	TGTGCCAGCAGCTTAGTCGGGGAGATCGGTACTGAAGCTTTCTTT	CASSLVGEIGTEAFF
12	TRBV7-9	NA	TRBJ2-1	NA	TGTGCCAGCAGCCTCACAGACAATGAGCAGTTCTTC	CASSLTDNEQFF
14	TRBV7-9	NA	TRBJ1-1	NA	TGTGCCAGCAGCTTAGGAGGGAGGAACACTGAAGCTTTCTTT	CASSLGGRNTEAFF
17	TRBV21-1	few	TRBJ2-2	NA	TGTGCCAGCCGAAACCCCGGGACTAGCGGGGGGGCCGGGGAGCTGTTTTTT	CASRNPGTSGGAGELFF
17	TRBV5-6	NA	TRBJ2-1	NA	TGTGCCAGCAGCGCCGGGGTAGACGGGAGCTCCTACAATGAGCAGTTCTTC	CASSAGVDGSSYNEQFF
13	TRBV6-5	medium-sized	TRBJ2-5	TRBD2	TGTGCCAGCCAAACTAGCGGCCAAGAGACCCAGTACTTC	CASQTSGQETQYF
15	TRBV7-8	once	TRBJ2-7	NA	TGTGCCAGCAGCCCCCCCCTAAGTGGGCACTACGAGCAGTACTTC	CASSPPLSGHYEQYF
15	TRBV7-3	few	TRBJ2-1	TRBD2	TGTGCCAGCAGCTTGCGGGGGGGCCCCTACAATGAGCAGTTCTTC	CASSLRGGPYNEQFF
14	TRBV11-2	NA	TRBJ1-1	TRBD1	TGTGCCAGCAGCCCCGGACAGGGTGGAACTGAAGCTTTCTTT	CASSPGQGGTEAFF